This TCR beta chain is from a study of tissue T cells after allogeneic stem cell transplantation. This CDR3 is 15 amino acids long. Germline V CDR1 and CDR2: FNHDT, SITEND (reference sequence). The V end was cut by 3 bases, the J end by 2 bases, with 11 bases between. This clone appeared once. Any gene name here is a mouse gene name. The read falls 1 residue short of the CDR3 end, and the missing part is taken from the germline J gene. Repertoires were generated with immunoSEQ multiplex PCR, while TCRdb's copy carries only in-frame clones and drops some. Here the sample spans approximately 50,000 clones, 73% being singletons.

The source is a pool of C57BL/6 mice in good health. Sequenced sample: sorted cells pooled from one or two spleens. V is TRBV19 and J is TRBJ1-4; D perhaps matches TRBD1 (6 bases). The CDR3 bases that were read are TGTGCCAGCAGTAGAGGGACAAACTCCAACGAAAGATTATTT. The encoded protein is CASSRGTNSNERLF. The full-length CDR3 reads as CASSRGTNSNERLFF.